These 14 T cell receptor beta chains were all obtained from the same sample, sequenced in a study of T-cell memory formation after mild COVID-19. Via MiXCR, TCRdb re-called the 5' RACE reads, giving one row per CDR3 protein. This table has a few hundred thousand distinct CDR3 sequences, about 16% appearing once. Sequencing used PBMCs or a T cell subset sorted from them (not recorded which). These receptors were taken from a man younger than 35 who had mild COVID-19 (a few samples of this study predate the infection). Cell type and time point are not known.

This clonotype was counted a few times. The V and J genes are TRBV18 and TRBJ1-4, with D uncertain. Deletions cut 1 base from V and 8 bases from J, with 11 bases between. The CDR3 length is 14 residues. The germline V gene encodes CDR1 KGHSH and CDR2 LQKENI. Here the CDR3 reads CASSPLGVGEKLFF. The CDR3 DNA reads as TGTGCCAGCTCACCACTCGGGGTTGGGGAAAAACTGTTTTTT.

This clonotype was picked up a small number of times. The rearrangement uses TRBV5-1 and TRBJ1-1, with 8 bases matching TRBD1. Germline CDR1 is SGHRS and CDR2 is YFSETQ. Unmatched junction bases numbered 11, after V lost 4 bases and J lost 3 bases. The CDR3 has 16 residues. The CDR3 coding sequence is TGCGCCAGCAGCATCGAATCCCTGACAGGGGACACTGAAGCTTTCTTT. It translates to CASSIESLTGDTEAFF.

This clonotype occurred many times. V usage is TRBV10-3 and J usage is TRBJ1-1; tentative D call: TRBD1 (5 bases). With 8 bases removed from V and 3 bases from J, the gap between germline ends came to 10 bases. The CDR3 is 12 residues long. Germline V CDR1 and CDR2: ENHRY, SYGVKD. CDR3 bases: TGTGCCATCGGCAGGGCGGACACTGAAGCTTTCTTT. The encoded protein is CAIGRADTEAFF.

The chain joins TRBV7-2 to TRBJ2-2, with D possibly matching TRBD2 (5 bases). Trimming stripped 8 bases from V and 3 bases from J, with 13 bases between. The germline CDR1 and CDR2 sequences are SGHTA and FQGNSA. The CDR3 is made up of 14 amino acids. DNA for the CDR3: TGTGCCAGCCGCCTGGAGCGGTACACCGGGGAGCTGTTTTTT. Protein sequence: CASRLERYTGELFF.

This chain links TRBV7-2 with TRBJ2-1, with 10 bases matching TRBD1. The junction had 7 bases not matched to a gene; V was cut back by 5 bases and J by 9 bases. CDR1 and CDR2 (germline): SGHTA, FQGNSA. The CDR3 spans 14 residues. CDR3 amino acids: CASSLSTGGGEQFF. In DNA form, the CDR3 reads TGTGCCAGCAGCCTATCGACAGGGGGCGGTGAGCAGTTCTTC.

This clonotype appeared a single time. This chain links TRBV29-1 with TRBJ2-2; D might be TRBD2 (6 bases). Germline V gene data show CDR1 as SQVTM and CDR2 as ANQGSEA. With 2 bases removed from V and 0 bases from J, the gap between germline ends came to 10 bases. The length of the CDR3 is 15 residues. DNA for the CDR3: TGCAGCGTTGAATCGGCGGGGTCGAACACCGGGGAGCTGTTTTTT. Translated, it gives CSVESAGSNTGELFF.

The chain uses TRBV3-1 and TRBJ1-2; D call uncertain. With 0 bases removed from V and 6 bases from J, the gap between germline ends came to 14 bases. This CDR3 has 15 amino acids. The V gene's germline CDR1 is LGHDT and CDR2 YNNKEL (reference sequence). The CDR3 nucleotides are TGTGCCAGCAGCCAAGAGGCTAGTTCACCCCATGGCTACACCTTC. This translates into CASSQEASSPHGYTF.

The chain uses TRBV20-1 and TRBJ2-3; 8 bases line up with TRBD2. The CDR3 is 13 residues long. V dropped 7 bases and J dropped 2; count of bases not matched to a gene: 5. Germline CDR1 and CDR2: DFQATT and SNEGSKA (reference sequence). DNA for the CDR3: TGCAGTGAGCGGGGGCTATACACAGATACGCAGTATTTT. It yields the protein CSERGLYTDTQYF.

The chain employs TRBV9 and TRBJ2-3; D gene uncertain. CDR1 is SGDLS, CDR2 YYNGEE, per germline. This CDR3 has 15 residues. V was pared by 0 bases and J by 5 bases, with 13 bases between. The CDR3 nucleotides are TGTGCCAGCAGCGTAGGAATAGGTGGGCAAGATACGCAGTATTTT. This sequence encodes CASSVGIGGQDTQYF.

This clonotype was counted only a few times. The CDR3 sequence is CASSFGTGGSYGYTF. As DNA, the CDR3 is TGTGCCAGCAGCTTTGGGACAGGGGGAAGCTATGGCTACACCTTC. The chain has TRBV7-9 and TRBJ1-2, with TRBD1 identical over 11 bases. Germline V lookup: CDR1 SEHNR, CDR2 FQNEAQ (reference sequence). The V and J ends lost 3 bases and 4 bases, in that order; junction bases with no gene match: 4. The CDR3 contains 15 residues.

The CDR3 bases are TGTGCCAGCAGCTCCCCAGAGAACACCGGGGAGCTGTTTTTT. This gives the protein CASSSPENTGELFF. V usage is TRBV5-6 and J usage is TRBJ2-2; D remains unclear. The germline V gene encodes CDR1 SGHDT and CDR2 YYEEEE. This CDR3 has 14 amino acids. Trimming left V 3 bases short and J 1 base short, with 7 bases between.

This rearrangement joins TRBV13 to TRBJ2-1, with a weak D call TRBD2 (6 bases). This CDR3 has 13 residues. The V end was cut by 6 bases, the J end by 4 bases, with 10 bases between. Germline V gene lookup returns CDR1 PRHDT and CDR2 FYEKMQ (reference sequence). The CDR3 loop is CASSAREYNEQFF. The CDR3 nucleotides are TGTGCCAGCAGTGCCCGGGAGTACAATGAGCAGTTCTTC.

This clonotype was observed a few times. This chain uses TRBV6-2 or TRBV6-3 with TRBJ1-3, with D unresolved. V lost 3 bases and J 3 bases, leaving 6 bases between the germline ends. This CDR3 is built from 13 residues. Germline CDR1 reads MNHEY; CDR2 reads SVGEGT. CDR3 DNA sequence: TGTGCCAGCAGTTATCCGAGTGGAAACACCATATATTTT. Protein sequence: CASSYPSGNTIYF.

A few counts support this clonotype. This chain links TRBV6-6 with TRBJ2-5; maybe TRBD1 (5 bases). This CDR3 has 14 amino acids. The V end lost 3 bases, the J end lost 5 bases, and 13 bases lay between the germline ends. Germline loops: CDR1 MNHNY, CDR2 SVGAGI (reference sequence). The CDR3 nucleotides are TGTGCCAGCAGTTATGCAGGGTTGAGGGAGACCCAGTACTTC. It specifies CASSYAGLRETQYF.